Listed below are T cell receptor beta chains from one sample, sequenced in a study of CD8 T cells in ankylosing spondylitis. TCRdb recomputed calls from the 5' RACE reads with MiXCR, one row per CDR3 protein. The data contain 200,000 to 300,000 distinct CDR3 sequences, around 32% of them singletons. Source material: blood, either unsorted or a sorted T cell fraction (not recorded which). The receptors originated from a male donor with ankylosing spondylitis or in good health (not recorded which). Each CDR3 is given with its conserved first and last residue. Each record gives: D gene, clone size, J gene, V gene, CDR3 DNA, CDR3 protein. A D gene is named only where the DNA matches it firmly. Clone size appears in some rows only: once, few, many, or a class for an expanded clone.

NA,NA,TRBJ2-1,TRBV12-3/TRBV12-4,TGTGCCAGCAGTCCCATCCCCCCTGGAAGGAGGTTCTTC,CASSPIPPGRRFF
TRBD1,NA,TRBJ2-1,TRBV11-2,TGTGCCAGCAAATTAACAGGGGAAAATGAGCAGTTCTTC,CASKLTGENEQFF
NA,NA,TRBJ2-1,TRBV5-1,TGCGCCAGCAGCCCGGACCTGGACCCCCGCTACAATGAGCAGTTCTTC,CASSPDLDPRYNEQFF
NA,NA,TRBJ1-2,TRBV30,TGTGCCTGTAGCCCAGTGGGTGTCTATGGCTACACCTTC,CACSPVGVYGYTF
TRBD1,NA,TRBJ1-2,TRBV5-5,TGTGCCAGCATCCAGGTCGGGACAGGCTATGGCTACACCTTC,CASIQVGTGYGYTF
TRBD1,many,TRBJ2-7,TRBV20-1,TGCAGTGCTAGTCGACAGGGGTACGAGCAGTACTTC,CSASRQGYEQYF
TRBD1,few,TRBJ2-1,TRBV29-1,TGCAGCGTTGAAGGGGACAGGGGGATCTACAATGAGCAGTTCTTC,CSVEGDRGIYNEQFF
NA,NA,TRBJ1-1,TRBV9,TGTGCCAGCAGCAACGTCGACAGGTTGAACACTGAAGCTTTCTTT,CASSNVDRLNTEAFF
NA,few,TRBJ1-1,TRBV20-1,TGCAGTGCTATGGGGGAATCGAACACTGAAGCTTTCTTT,CSAMGESNTEAFF
NA,many,TRBJ2-7,TRBV29-1,TGCAGCGTTGAAGATGGCTCAGGTTCCCGCGAGCAGTACTTC,CSVEDGSGSREQYF
NA,NA,TRBJ1-5,TRBV12-3/TRBV12-4,TGTGCCAGCAGTTTTACAGGGCCTAGCAATCAGCCCCAGCATTTT,CASSFTGPSNQPQHF
NA,few,TRBJ2-2,TRBV24-1,TGTGCCACCAGTGATTTAGGGCAGAGTTTGAACACCGGGGAGCTGTTTTTT,CATSDLGQSLNTGELFF
NA,once,TRBJ2-5,TRBV6-1,TGTGCCAGCAGCGTGGGACCCGTCGTTCAGACCCAGTACTTC,CASSVGPVVQTQYF
NA,NA,TRBJ2-2,TRBV12-3/TRBV12-4,TGTGCCAGCACTCCCTGGTCCGCCGGGGAGCTGTTTTTT,CASTPWSAGELFF
NA,NA,TRBJ2-1,TRBV6-5,TGTGCCAGCAGTCCCGGACTCCAAGAGCAGTTCTTC,CASSPGLQEQFF
NA,few,TRBJ2-7,TRBV29-1,TGCAGCGTTAACTCGAGGGGGGACGAGCAGTACTTC,CSVNSRGDEQYF
NA,NA,TRBJ2-3,TRBV18,TGTGCCAGCTCACCAGGGACAAGGAGCACAGATACGCAGTATTTT,CASSPGTRSTDTQYF
NA,NA,TRBJ2-1,TRBV12-3/TRBV12-4,TGTGCCAGCAGTTTGGATGGACTGGCGTACAATGAGCAGTTCTTC,CASSLDGLAYNEQFF
NA,few,TRBJ2-7,TRBV28,TGTGCCAGCAGTTGGCTGGGGGATAACTACGAGCAGTACTTC,CASSWLGDNYEQYF
NA,many,TRBJ2-1,TRBV29-1,TGCAGCGTTGTTGGAGAATACAATGAGCAGTTCTTC,CSVVGEYNEQFF
TRBD1,few,TRBJ1-5,TRBV15,TGTGCCACCAGCAGAGATGACATTGCGGACAGGGGGTTTAGGAATCAGCCCCAGCATTTT,CATSRDDIADRGFRNQPQHF
NA,NA,TRBJ2-7,TRBV4-2,TGTGCCAGCAGCCCTTACCTAGGCTCCTACGAGCAGTACTTC,CASSPYLGSYEQYF
NA,few,TRBJ1-2,TRBV7-2,TGTGCCAGCAGCTTAGGTCTCTATGGCTACACCTTC,CASSLGLYGYTF
TRBD2,NA,TRBJ2-1,TRBV9,TGTGCCAGCAGCCGGAGACTAGCGGACAATGAGCAGTTCTTC,CASSRRLADNEQFF